This T cell receptor (beta chain) was retrieved from a study of T-cell reconstitution after alpha-beta-depleted transplantation in children. Study results and caveats: Expanded graft clones numbering several hundred reportedly gave rise to alpha-beta T cells about two months after transplant. At the one-year point after transplant, T-cell counts and TCRbeta diversity were found to come mostly from T cells that had been newly produced.

Unique molecular identifiers featured in how the TCRbeta library was prepared. One entry per CDR3 protein, called by TCRdb with MiXCR from the PCR reads. This table has over 450,000 distinct CDR3 sequences, about 10% appearing once. This clonotype was seen many times. Its target is not known. This CDR3 is 13 amino acids long. Germline V gives CDR1 MDHEN, CDR2 SYDVKM. V gave up 2 bases and J gave up 4 bases, with 7 bases separating them. The chain has TRBV28 and TRBJ2-3; no clear D. This specimen was PBMCs, taken before TCRalphabeta/CD19-depleted stem cell transplant. The sequence was obtained from a child under 10 years old with inherited bone marrow failure, due to receive a stem cell transplant. The CDR3 protein is CASSLPPADTQYF. For the CDR3, the DNA is TGTGCCAGCAGTTTACCCCCAGCAGATACGCAGTATTTT.